The 10 T cell receptor beta chains in this list originate from one sample, sequenced in a study of blood T cell repertoires in COVID-19. TCRdb's table, derived via immunoSEQ multiplex PCR, lists solely in-frame clones and lacks some. The sample includes over 150,000 clones, approximately 80% of them seen just once. Sequences were obtained from peripheral blood. Receptor source: a woman older than 75 with acute or convalescent COVID-19.

The V call is TRBV30, the J call TRBJ1-1; tentatively, D is TRBD1 (5 bases). Germline V gene lookup returns CDR1 GTSNPN and CDR2 SVGIG (reference sequence). CDR3 length equals 14 residues. Deletions cut 0 bases from V and 1 base from J, with 9 bases between. CDR3 DNA sequence: TGTGCCTGGAGTGTAGGGGTGTGGAACACTGAAGCTTTCTTT. Translation gives CAWSVGVWNTEAFF.

The rearrangement links TRBV5-1 to TRBJ1-1; D might be TRBD1 (6 bases). CDR1 and CDR2 from the germline V gene are SGHRS and YFSETQ. V was pared by 2 bases and J by 5 bases, with 19 bases between. The CDR3 covers 16 residues. As DNA, the CDR3 is TGCGCCAGCAGCTTTACGGGGGGCTGGTCGGAAACTGAAGCTTTCTTT. This sequence encodes CASSFTGGWSETEAFF.

The genes are TRBV9 and TRBJ2-1, with a weak D call TRBD2 (5 bases). The CDR3 has 15 amino acids. Trimming took off 0 bases at V and 3 bases at J, with 10 bases between the two ends. The germline gives CDR1 SGDLS, CDR2 YYNGEE. CDR3 sequence (DNA): TGTGCCAGCAGCGTAGTAAGCGGAAACTACAATGAGCAGTTCTTC. Its translation: CASSVVSGNYNEQFF.

This chain links TRBV7-7 with TRBJ2-2; 9 positions agree with TRBD1. Germline V lookup: CDR1 SSHAT, CDR2 FNYEAQ (reference sequence). Unmatched junction bases numbered 4, after V lost 5 bases and J lost 0 bases. The CDR3 runs to 16 residues. In nucleotides, the CDR3 is TGTGCCAGCAGCCCGCGACAGGGGGCGAACACCGGGGAGCTGTTTTTT. Protein: CASSPRQGANTGELFF.

The gene calls are TRBV18 and TRBJ1-2; 8 bases are a match to TRBD1. The CDR3 contains 18 residues. Germline lookup yields CDR1 KGHSH and CDR2 LQKENI. V shed 1 base and J 7 bases; nucleotides not matched to a gene: 17. The CDR3 reads CASSPRPVRQGAGIGYTF. CDR3 coding DNA: TGTGCCAGCTCACCACGTCCTGTGAGGCAGGGGGCTGGGATTGGCTACACCTTC.

This rearrangement joins TRBV16 to TRBJ2-7; D gene uncertain. The CDR3 is 11 amino acids. Germline V CDR1 and CDR2: KGHSY, FQNENV. Between the trimmed V and J ends, which lost 6 bases and 3 bases, there was a span of 6 bases. CDR3 sequence reads: CASSSGYEQYF. The CDR3 DNA reads as TGTGCCAGCAGTTCCGGCTACGAGCAGTACTTC.

This clone has a single count. In nucleotides, the CDR3 is TGCAGTGCTAGTGGACAGGGAATCTCTGGGGCCAACGTCCTGACTTTC. Its protein product is CSASGQGISGANVLTF. The rearrangement joins TRBV20-1 to TRBJ2-6, with TRBD1 matching over 8 bases. The CDR3 is 16 amino acids. Germline lookup yields CDR1 DFQATT and CDR2 SNEGSKA (reference sequence). V dropped 3 bases and J dropped 0; count of bases not matched to a gene: 4.

This clone was seen many times. This chain joins TRBV19 and TRBJ1-3, with D tentatively TRBD1 (5 bases). The CDR3 extends over 16 amino acids. Deletions cut 0 bases from V and 6 bases from J, with 15 bases between. CDR1 is LNHDA and CDR2 is SQIVND in the germline V gene (reference sequence). The CDR3 protein is CASSIEPPGIANTIYF. The DNA of the CDR3 is TGTGCCAGTAGTATAGAACCTCCAGGGATCGCAAACACCATATATTTT.

The J gene is TRBJ2-3, the V gene TRBV18; D remains unclear. Looked up from germline, CDR1 is KGHSH and CDR2 is LQKENI. The CDR3 has 15 residues. Trimming took 5 bases from V and 0 from J, leaving 12 bases between them. In DNA form, the CDR3 reads TGTGCCAGCTCAAGCAACAGAGCTAGCACAGATACGCAGTATTTT. It encodes CASSSNRASTDTQYF.

The V call is TRBV12-3 or TRBV12-4, the J call TRBJ1-2; no definite D call. The CDR3 covers 13 residues. Trimming took 3 bases from V and 7 from J, leaving 12 bases between them. Here the CDR3 reads CASSLSPVGGYTF. In DNA form, the CDR3 reads TGTGCCAGCAGTTTGTCTCCGGTTGGTGGCTACACCTTC.